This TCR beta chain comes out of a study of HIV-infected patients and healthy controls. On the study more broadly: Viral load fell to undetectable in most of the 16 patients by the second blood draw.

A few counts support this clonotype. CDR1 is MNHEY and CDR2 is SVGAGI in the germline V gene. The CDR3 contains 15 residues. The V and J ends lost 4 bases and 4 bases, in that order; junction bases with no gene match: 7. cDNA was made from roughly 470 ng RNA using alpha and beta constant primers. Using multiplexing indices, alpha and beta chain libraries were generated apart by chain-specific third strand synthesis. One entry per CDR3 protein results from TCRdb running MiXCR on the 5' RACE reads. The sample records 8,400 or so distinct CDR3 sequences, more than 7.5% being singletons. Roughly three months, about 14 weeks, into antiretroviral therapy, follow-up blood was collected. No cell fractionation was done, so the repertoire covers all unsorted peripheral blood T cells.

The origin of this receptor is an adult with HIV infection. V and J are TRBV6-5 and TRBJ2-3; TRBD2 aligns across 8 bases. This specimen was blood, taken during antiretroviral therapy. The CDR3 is CASSFSGLAPDTQYF. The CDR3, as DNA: TGTGCCAGCAGTTTTTCTGGACTAGCTCCAGATACGCAGTATTTT.